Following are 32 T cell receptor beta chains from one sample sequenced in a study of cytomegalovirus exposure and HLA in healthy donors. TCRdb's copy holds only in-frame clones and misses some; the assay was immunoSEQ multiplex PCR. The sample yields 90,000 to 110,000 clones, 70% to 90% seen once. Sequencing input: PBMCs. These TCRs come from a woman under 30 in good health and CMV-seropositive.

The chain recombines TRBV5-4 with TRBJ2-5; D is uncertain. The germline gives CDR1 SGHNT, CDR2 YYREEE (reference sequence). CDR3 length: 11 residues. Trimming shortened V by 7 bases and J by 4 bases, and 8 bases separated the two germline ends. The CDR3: CASSRGETQYF. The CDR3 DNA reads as TGTGCCAGCTCCAGAGGAGAGACCCAGTACTTC. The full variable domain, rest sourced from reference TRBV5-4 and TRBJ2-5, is ETGVTQSPTHLIKTRGQQVTLRCSSQSGHNTVSWYQQALGQGPQFIFQYYREEENGRGNFPPRFSGLQFPNYSSELNVNALELDDSALYLCASSRGETQYFGPGTRLLVL.

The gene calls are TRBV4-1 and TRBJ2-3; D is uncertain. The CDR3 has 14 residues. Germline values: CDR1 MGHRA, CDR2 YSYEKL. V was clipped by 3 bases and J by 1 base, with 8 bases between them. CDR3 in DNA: TGCGCCAGCAGCCAGGGCCCAGGCACAGATACGCAGTATTTT. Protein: CASSQGPGTDTQYF.

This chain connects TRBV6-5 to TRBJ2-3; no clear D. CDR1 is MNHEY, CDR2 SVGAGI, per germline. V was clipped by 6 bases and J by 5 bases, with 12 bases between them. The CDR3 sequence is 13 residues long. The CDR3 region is CASSSNRRDTQYF. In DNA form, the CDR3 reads TGTGCCAGCAGCTCCAACAGAAGAGATACGCAGTATTTT.

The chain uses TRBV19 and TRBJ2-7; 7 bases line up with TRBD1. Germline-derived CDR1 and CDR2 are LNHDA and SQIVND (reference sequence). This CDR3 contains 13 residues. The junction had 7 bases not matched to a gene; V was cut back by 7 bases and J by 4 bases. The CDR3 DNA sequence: TGTGCCAGTAAGCCTCGACAGGGATACGAGCAGTACTTC. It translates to CASKPRQGYEQYF.

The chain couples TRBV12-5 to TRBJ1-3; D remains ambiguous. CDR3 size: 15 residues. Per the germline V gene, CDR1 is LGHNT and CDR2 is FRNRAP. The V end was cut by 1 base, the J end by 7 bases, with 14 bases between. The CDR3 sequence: CASGLGPEGWNTIYF. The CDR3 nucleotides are TGTGCTAGTGGTTTGGGACCTGAGGGCTGGAACACCATATATTTT.

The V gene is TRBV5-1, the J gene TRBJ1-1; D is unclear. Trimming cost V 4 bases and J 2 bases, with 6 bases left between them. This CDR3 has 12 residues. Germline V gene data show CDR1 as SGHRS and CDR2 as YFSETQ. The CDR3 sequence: CASSHGNTEAFF. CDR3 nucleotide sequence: TGCGCCAGCAGCCACGGTAACACTGAAGCTTTCTTT. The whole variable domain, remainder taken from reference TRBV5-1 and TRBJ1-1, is KAGVTQTPRYLIKTRGQQVTLSCSPISGHRSVSWYQQTPGQGLQFLFEYFSETQRNKGNFPGRFSGRQFSNSRSEMNVSTLELGDSALYLCASSHGNTEAFFGQGTRLTVV.

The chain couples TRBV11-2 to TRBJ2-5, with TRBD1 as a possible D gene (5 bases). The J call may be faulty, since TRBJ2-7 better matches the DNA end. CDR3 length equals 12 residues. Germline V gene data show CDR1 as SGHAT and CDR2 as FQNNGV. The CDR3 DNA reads TGTGCCAGCAGCTCGACAGTCTACGAGCAGTACTTC. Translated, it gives CASSSTVYEQYF.

CDR3 nucleotide sequence: TGTGCCAGCAGTTTACCAGGGGCGCCTGGAAACACCATATATTTT. It translates to CASSLPGAPGNTIYF. The rearrangement uses TRBV28 and TRBJ1-3; D might be TRBD1 (6 bases). The CDR3 runs 15 residues. The V gene's germline CDR1 is MDHEN and CDR2 SYDVKM. With 2 bases removed from V and 2 bases from J, the gap between germline ends came to 10 bases.

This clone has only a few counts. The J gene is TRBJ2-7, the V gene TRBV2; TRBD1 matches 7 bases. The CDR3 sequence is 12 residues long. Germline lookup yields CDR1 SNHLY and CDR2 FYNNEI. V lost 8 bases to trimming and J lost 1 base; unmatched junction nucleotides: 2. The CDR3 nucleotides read TGTGCCAGCGGGACAGATTCCTACGAGCAGTACTTC. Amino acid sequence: CASGTDSYEQYF.

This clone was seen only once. CDR3 in DNA: TGTGCCATCAGTGGACTGGATGAGCAGTTCTTC. Translation gives CAISGLDEQFF. The genes are TRBV10-3 and TRBJ2-1; D is unclear. The V and J ends lost 4 bases and 8 bases respectively, with 6 bases between them. The germline gives CDR1 ENHRY, CDR2 SYGVKD. This CDR3 comprises 11 residues.

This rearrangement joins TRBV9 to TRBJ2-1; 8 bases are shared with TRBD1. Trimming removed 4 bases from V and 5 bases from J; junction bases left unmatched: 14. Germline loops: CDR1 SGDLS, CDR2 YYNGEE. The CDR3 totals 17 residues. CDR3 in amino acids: CASSPPYPQGADNEQFF. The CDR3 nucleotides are TGTGCCAGCAGCCCGCCATACCCCCAGGGGGCAGACAATGAGCAGTTCTTC.

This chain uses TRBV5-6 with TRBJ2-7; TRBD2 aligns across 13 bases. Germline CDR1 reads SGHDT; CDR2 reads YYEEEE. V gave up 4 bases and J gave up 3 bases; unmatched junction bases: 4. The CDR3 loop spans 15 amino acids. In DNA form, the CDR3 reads TGTGCCAGCAGCGTACTAGCGGGGGGGTTCTACGAGCAGTACTTC. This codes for CASSVLAGGFYEQYF.

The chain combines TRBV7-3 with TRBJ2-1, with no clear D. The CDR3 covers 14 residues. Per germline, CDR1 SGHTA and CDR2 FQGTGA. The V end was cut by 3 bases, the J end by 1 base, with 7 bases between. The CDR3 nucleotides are TGTGCCAGCAGCTTCCCCGGGTCCTACAATGAGCAGTTCTTC. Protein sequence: CASSFPGSYNEQFF.

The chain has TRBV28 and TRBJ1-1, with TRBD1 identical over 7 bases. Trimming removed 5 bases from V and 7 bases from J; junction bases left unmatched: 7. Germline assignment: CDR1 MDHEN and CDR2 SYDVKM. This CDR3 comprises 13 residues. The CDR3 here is CASSPMGQLEAFF. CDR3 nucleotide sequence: TGTGCCAGCAGTCCGATGGGACAGCTTGAAGCTTTCTTT. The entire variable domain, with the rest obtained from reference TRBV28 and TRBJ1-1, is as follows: DVKVTQSSRYLVKRTGEKVFLECVQDMDHENMFWYRQDPGLGLRLIYFSYDVKMKEKGDIPEGYSVSREKKERFSLILESASTNQTSMYLCASSPMGQLEAFFGQGTRLTVV.

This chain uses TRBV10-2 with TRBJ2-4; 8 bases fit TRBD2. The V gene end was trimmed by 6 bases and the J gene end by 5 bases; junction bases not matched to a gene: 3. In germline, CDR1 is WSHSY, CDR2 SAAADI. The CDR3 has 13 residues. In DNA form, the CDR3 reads TGCGCCAGCAGCGGGGGGGCTGAAAACATTCAGTACTTC. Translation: CASSGGAENIQYF.

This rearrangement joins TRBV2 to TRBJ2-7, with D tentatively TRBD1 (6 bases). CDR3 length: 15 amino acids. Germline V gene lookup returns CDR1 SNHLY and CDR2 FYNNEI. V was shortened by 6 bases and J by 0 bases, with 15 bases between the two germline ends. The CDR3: CASSLRTDTSYEQYF. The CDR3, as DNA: TGTGCCAGCAGCCTACGGACAGATACCTCCTACGAGCAGTACTTC.

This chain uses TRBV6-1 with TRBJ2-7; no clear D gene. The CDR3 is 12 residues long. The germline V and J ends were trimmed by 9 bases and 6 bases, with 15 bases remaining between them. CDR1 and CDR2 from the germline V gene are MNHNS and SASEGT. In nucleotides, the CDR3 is TGTGCCAGTCAGCGCCCAATACGCGAGCAGTACTTC. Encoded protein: CASQRPIREQYF.

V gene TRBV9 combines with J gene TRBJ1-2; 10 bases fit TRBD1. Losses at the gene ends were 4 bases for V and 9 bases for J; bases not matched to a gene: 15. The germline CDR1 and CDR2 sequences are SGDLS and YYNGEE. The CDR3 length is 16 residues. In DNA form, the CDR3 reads TGTGCCAGCAGCCCGCGGACAGGGGGTGGACGGGGGCGCTACACCTTC. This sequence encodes CASSPRTGGGRGRYTF.

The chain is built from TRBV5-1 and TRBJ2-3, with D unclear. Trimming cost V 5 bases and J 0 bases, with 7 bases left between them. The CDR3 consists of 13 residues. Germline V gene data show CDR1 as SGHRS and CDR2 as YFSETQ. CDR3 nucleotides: TGCGCCAGCAGTTGGGCTAGCACAGATACGCAGTATTTT. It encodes CASSWASTDTQYF.

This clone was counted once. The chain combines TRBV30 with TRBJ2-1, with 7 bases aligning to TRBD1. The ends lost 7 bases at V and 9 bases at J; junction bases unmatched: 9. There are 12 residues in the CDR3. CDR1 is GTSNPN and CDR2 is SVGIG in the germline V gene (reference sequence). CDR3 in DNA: TGTGCCTACTCACAGGGGCGAGGTGAGCAGTTCTTC. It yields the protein CAYSQGRGEQFF.

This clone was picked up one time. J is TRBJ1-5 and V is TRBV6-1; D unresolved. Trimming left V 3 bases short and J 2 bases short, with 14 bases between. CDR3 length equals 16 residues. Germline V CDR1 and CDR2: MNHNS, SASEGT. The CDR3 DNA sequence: TGTGCCAGCAGTGATCGATGGAGGGTTGGCAATCAGCCCCAGCATTTT. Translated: CASSDRWRVGNQPQHF.

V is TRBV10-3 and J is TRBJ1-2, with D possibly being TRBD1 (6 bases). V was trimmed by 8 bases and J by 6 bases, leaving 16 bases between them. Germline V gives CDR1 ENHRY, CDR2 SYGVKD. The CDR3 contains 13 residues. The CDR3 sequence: CAIGSTGTHGYTF. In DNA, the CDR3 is TGTGCCATCGGCAGTACAGGGACGCATGGCTACACCTTC.

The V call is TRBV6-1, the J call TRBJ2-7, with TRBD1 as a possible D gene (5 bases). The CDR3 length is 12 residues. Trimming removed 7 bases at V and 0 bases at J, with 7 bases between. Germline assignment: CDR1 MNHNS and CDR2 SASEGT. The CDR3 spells CASTTGSYEQYF. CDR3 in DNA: TGTGCCAGCACTACAGGCTCCTACGAGCAGTACTTC.

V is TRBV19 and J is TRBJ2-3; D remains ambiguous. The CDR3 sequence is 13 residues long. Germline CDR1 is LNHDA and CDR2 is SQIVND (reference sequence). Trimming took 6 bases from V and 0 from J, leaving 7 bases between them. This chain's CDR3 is CASSAESTDTQYF. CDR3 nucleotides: TGTGCCAGTAGCGCAGAAAGCACAGATACGCAGTATTTT.

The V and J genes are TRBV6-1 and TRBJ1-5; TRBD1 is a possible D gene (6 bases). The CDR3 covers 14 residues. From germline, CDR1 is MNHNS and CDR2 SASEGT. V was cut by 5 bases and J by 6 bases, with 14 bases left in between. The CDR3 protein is CASSPGDAGQPQHF. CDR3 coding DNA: TGTGCCAGCAGTCCAGGGGACGCCGGTCAGCCCCAGCATTTT.

The CDR3 region is CASSLNFYRGFSYEQYF. Written as DNA, the CDR3 is TGTGCCAGCAGCTTGAATTTTTACAGGGGGTTTTCCTACGAGCAGTACTTC. The chain is built from TRBV5-6 and TRBJ2-7, with 8 bases lining up with TRBD1. The CDR3 sequence is 17 residues long. Germline CDR1 reads SGHDT; CDR2 reads YYEEEE. V shed 1 base, J shed 1 base, and the junction held 10 bases outside the gene matches.

Here the CDR3 DNA reads TGTGCCAGTAGTTCACGGACAGTCTCTGGGGCCAACGTCCTGACTTTC. This translates into CASSSRTVSGANVLTF. The chain recombines TRBV19 with TRBJ2-6; tentative D call: TRBD1 (6 bases). The V end was cut by 5 bases, the J end by 0 bases, with 11 bases between. The V gene's germline CDR1 is LNHDA and CDR2 SQIVND (reference sequence). The length of the CDR3 is 16 residues.

CDR3 nucleotide sequence: TGTGCCATCAGTGCGGGGAGGGCTAAAGAGACCCAGTACTTC. Its protein product is CAISAGRAKETQYF. This sequence joins TRBV10-3 and TRBJ2-5, with 7 bases that match TRBD2. The CDR3 is made up of 14 amino acids. Germline CDR1 is ENHRY and CDR2 is SYGVKD. The J segment lost 3 bases and the V segment lost 4 bases, leaving 5 bases of the junction unmatched.

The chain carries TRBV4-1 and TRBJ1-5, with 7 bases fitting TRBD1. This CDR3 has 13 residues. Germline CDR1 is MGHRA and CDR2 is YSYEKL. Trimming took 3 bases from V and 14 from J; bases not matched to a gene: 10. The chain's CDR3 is CASSQAPGQLKHF. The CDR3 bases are TGCGCCAGCAGCCAGGCTCCGGGACAGCTTAAGCATTTT.

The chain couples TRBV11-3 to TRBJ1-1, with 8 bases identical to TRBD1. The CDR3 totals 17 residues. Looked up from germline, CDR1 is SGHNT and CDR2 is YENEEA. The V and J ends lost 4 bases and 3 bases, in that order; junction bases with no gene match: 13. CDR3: CASSSYPHRDRHTEAFF. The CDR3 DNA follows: TGTGCCAGCAGCTCCTATCCTCACCGGGACAGGCACACTGAAGCTTTCTTT.

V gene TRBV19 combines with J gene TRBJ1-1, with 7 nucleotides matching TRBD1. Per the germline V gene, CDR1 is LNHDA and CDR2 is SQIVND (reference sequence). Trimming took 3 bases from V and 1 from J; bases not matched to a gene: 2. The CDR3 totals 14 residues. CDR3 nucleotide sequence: TGTGCCAGTAGTATCCCAGGGGGGAACACTGAAGCTTTCTTT. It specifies CASSIPGGNTEAFF.

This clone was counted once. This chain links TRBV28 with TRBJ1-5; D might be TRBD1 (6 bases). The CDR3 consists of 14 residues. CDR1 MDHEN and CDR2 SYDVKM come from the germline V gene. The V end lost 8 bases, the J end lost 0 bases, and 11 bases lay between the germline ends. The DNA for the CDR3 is TGTGCCAGCGTCGGGACACATAGCAATCAGCCCCAGCATTTT. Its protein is CASVGTHSNQPQHF.